This T cell receptor beta chain was sequenced for a study of OX40 agonist ivuxolimab in advanced cancers. Study at large: Aged roughly 23 to 80 with a mean of about 60 years, they were 82.7% male. Study results and limitations: More expanded clones were found, on average, in CD8+ than in CD4+ T cells.

Profiling relied on immunoSEQ multiplex PCR, and the TCRdb table lists in-frame clones only, not all of them. Of 60,000 to 95,000 clones in the sample, roughly 81% were seen once. On this clone: Its antigen is not known.

CDR3 length: 16 amino acids. Germline V gene data show CDR1 as SGHDT and CDR2 as YYEEEE. The V end was cut by 4 bases, the J end by 0 bases, with 16 bases between. The source material was CD4+ or CD8+ T cells sorted from blood, sampled in a trial of the OX40 agonist ivuxolimab. The chain links TRBV5-6 to TRBJ2-5; D perhaps matches TRBD2 (6 bases). The sequence derives from an adult with an advanced solid tumor such as melanoma, head and neck, liver or kidney cancer. The CDR3 reads CASSPRGSGYQETQYF. For the CDR3, the DNA is TGTGCCAGCAGCCCCCGAGGCAGCGGGTACCAAGAGACCCAGTACTTC.